This is a list of T cell receptor beta chains from one sample in a study of shared clonotypes between healthy human individuals. Repertoires were generated with immunoSEQ multiplex PCR, while TCRdb's copy carries only in-frame clones and drops some. The table records a few million clones, around 92% of them present only once. The source material was naive CD4+ T cells from PBMCs. These receptors originate from a man between 18 and 29 years old in good health. Some clones in this sample may be carry-over from other donors' samples. The CDR3 runs from the conserved cysteine through the conserved F or W. Fields, in order: J gene, V gene, clone size, D gene, CDR3 DNA, CDR3 protein. The D gene is left open where the match is weak. Size tells how often a clone was seen (once, few, many) or the class of an expanded clone, and some rows leave it out.

j_gene: TRBJ2-7
v_gene: TRBV7-9
abundance: NA
d_gene: TRBD1
CDR3nt: TGTGCCAGCAGCCAGAACCCGGGACAGGGGACATCCTACGAGCAGTACTTC
CDR3aa: CASSQNPGQGTSYEQYF

j_gene: TRBJ2-5
v_gene: TRBV7-9
abundance: NA
d_gene: TRBD2
CDR3nt: TGTGCCATGGCGACAGCGGGAGGGGCGGAGACCCAGTACTTC
CDR3aa: CAMATAGGAETQYF

j_gene: TRBJ2-7
v_gene: TRBV28
abundance: once
d_gene: NA
CDR3nt: TGTGCCAGCATCCGCGGGGACAGTTCCTACGAGCAGTACTTC
CDR3aa: CASIRGDSSYEQYF

j_gene: TRBJ1-1
v_gene: TRBV29-1
abundance: few
d_gene: TRBD1
CDR3nt: TGCAGCGTGACAGGGACCCTGAACACTGAAGCTTTCTTT
CDR3aa: CSVTGTLNTEAFF

j_gene: TRBJ2-6
v_gene: TRBV27
abundance: NA
d_gene: NA
CDR3nt: TGTGCCAGCAGAATTCGAGGGGGCTCTGGGGCCAACGTCCTGACTTTC
CDR3aa: CASRIRGGSGANVLTF

j_gene: TRBJ2-3
v_gene: TRBV29-1
abundance: NA
d_gene: NA
CDR3nt: TGCAGCGTTGAGCTTCCGGGACCCACTTCTTCAGATACGCAGTATTTT
CDR3aa: CSVELPGPTSSDTQYF

j_gene: TRBJ1-1
v_gene: TRBV6-4
abundance: NA
d_gene: NA
CDR3nt: TGTGCCAGCAGACCGACAGTCACCATAAACACTGAAGCTTTCTTT
CDR3aa: CASRPTVTINTEAFF

j_gene: TRBJ2-4
v_gene: TRBV10-1
abundance: NA
d_gene: NA
CDR3nt: TGCGCCAGCACACAGGGAAGAGCCAAAAACATTCAGTACTTC
CDR3aa: CASTQGRAKNIQYF

j_gene: TRBJ2-7
v_gene: TRBV27
abundance: once
d_gene: TRBD1
CDR3nt: TGTGCCAGCAGAAAGACAGGGTCGGTCTACGAGCAGTACTTC
CDR3aa: CASRKTGSVYEQYF

j_gene: TRBJ2-1
v_gene: TRBV28
abundance: NA
d_gene: TRBD2
CDR3nt: TGTGCCAGCAGCCGCGGTAGCGGGACCCACTACAATGAGCAGTTCTTC
CDR3aa: CASSRGSGTHYNEQFF

j_gene: TRBJ2-2
v_gene: TRBV18
abundance: NA
d_gene: NA
CDR3nt: TGTGCCAGCTCACCACTGAGCCCCCTTTCGGCCGGGGAGCTGTTTTTT
CDR3aa: CASSPLSPLSAGELFF

j_gene: TRBJ2-2
v_gene: TRBV7-3
abundance: NA
d_gene: NA
CDR3nt: TGTGCCAGCAGCCCCACCGGGACCTTGAACACCGGGGAGCTGTTTTTT
CDR3aa: CASSPTGTLNTGELFF

j_gene: TRBJ2-5
v_gene: TRBV28
abundance: NA
d_gene: NA
CDR3nt: TGTGCCAGCAGTTTTTCGCCAGGCTGGAAGACCCAGTACTTC
CDR3aa: CASSFSPGWKTQYF

j_gene: TRBJ2-7
v_gene: TRBV21-1
abundance: few
d_gene: NA
CDR3nt: TGTGCCAGCAGCATCCGACAGGAGCAGTACTTC
CDR3aa: CASSIRQEQYF

j_gene: TRBJ1-3
v_gene: TRBV5-5
abundance: NA
d_gene: NA
CDR3nt: TGTGCCAGCAGCTCAACCCGATTCGGAAACACCATATATTTT
CDR3aa: CASSSTRFGNTIYF

j_gene: TRBJ2-7
v_gene: TRBV11-3
abundance: NA
d_gene: TRBD1
CDR3nt: TGTGCCAGCAGCTCCCAAGGGACAGGGCAATACGAGCAGTACTTC
CDR3aa: CASSSQGTGQYEQYF

j_gene: TRBJ2-1
v_gene: TRBV4-3
abundance: NA
d_gene: NA
CDR3nt: TGCGCCAGCAGCCAAGATTGGGAGGGGGCAAGAGAGCAGTTCTTC
CDR3aa: CASSQDWEGAREQFF

j_gene: TRBJ2-1
v_gene: TRBV29-1
abundance: once
d_gene: TRBD2
CDR3nt: TGCAGCGTTTCCCTGACTAGCGGGAGGGTCTACAATGAGCAGTTCTTC
CDR3aa: CSVSLTSGRVYNEQFF

j_gene: TRBJ1-3
v_gene: TRBV7-7
abundance: NA
d_gene: NA
CDR3nt: TGTGCCAGCAGCTTAGCGATCGGGAGGAAAGACTCTGGAAACACCATATATTTT
CDR3aa: CASSLAIGRKDSGNTIYF

j_gene: TRBJ1-2
v_gene: TRBV5-1
abundance: NA
d_gene: TRBD1
CDR3nt: TGCGCCAGCAGCGATCAACAGGGGAACTATGGCTACACCTTC
CDR3aa: CASSDQQGNYGYTF

j_gene: TRBJ2-1
v_gene: TRBV27
abundance: NA
d_gene: NA
CDR3nt: TGTGCCAGCAGTCCCCTCCGGGACCATCCTTTCCTCTCCTACAATGAGCAGTTCTTC
CDR3aa: CASSPLRDHPFLSYNEQFF

j_gene: TRBJ2-7
v_gene: TRBV11-2
abundance: NA
d_gene: NA
CDR3nt: TGTGCCAGCAGCTCCGGGGCCTTCCCCTCCTACGAGCAGTACTTC
CDR3aa: CASSSGAFPSYEQYF

j_gene: TRBJ2-7
v_gene: TRBV7-3
abundance: few
d_gene: NA
CDR3nt: TGTGCCAGCAGCTTAGGGAGATCCTACGAGCAGTACTTC
CDR3aa: CASSLGRSYEQYF

j_gene: TRBJ2-1
v_gene: TRBV11-3
abundance: NA
d_gene: TRBD2
CDR3nt: TGTGCCAGCAGCGCGGACCGACTAGCGGGATACAATGAGCAGTTCTTC
CDR3aa: CASSADRLAGYNEQFF

j_gene: TRBJ1-1
v_gene: TRBV7-9
abundance: few
d_gene: NA
CDR3nt: TGTGCCAGCAGCCCCTTGGGGGGGAATGGGGCTGAAGCTTTCTTT
CDR3aa: CASSPLGGNGAEAFF

j_gene: TRBJ1-1
v_gene: TRBV7-9
abundance: NA
d_gene: TRBD1
CDR3nt: TGTGCCAGCAGCAAACAGGGGGCAGGAGAAGCTTTCTTT
CDR3aa: CASSKQGAGEAFF

j_gene: TRBJ1-2
v_gene: TRBV5-4
abundance: NA
d_gene: NA
CDR3nt: TGTGCCAGCAGCTTTGTACAGGAACATGGCTACACCTTC
CDR3aa: CASSFVQEHGYTF

j_gene: TRBJ2-7
v_gene: TRBV27
abundance: NA
d_gene: NA
CDR3nt: TGTGCCAGCAGTTTATTCAGGGAATCCTACGAGCAGTACTTC
CDR3aa: CASSLFRESYEQYF

j_gene: TRBJ2-6
v_gene: TRBV25-1
abundance: NA
d_gene: NA
CDR3nt: TGTGCCAGTTCCGGGCTGGGGGCCAACGTCCTGACTTTC
CDR3aa: CASSGLGANVLTF

j_gene: TRBJ2-1
v_gene: TRBV6-1
abundance: NA
d_gene: NA
CDR3nt: TGTGCCAGCAGTGTGGACTATTATTCCTACAATGAGCAGTTCTTC
CDR3aa: CASSVDYYSYNEQFF

j_gene: TRBJ2-7
v_gene: TRBV29-1
abundance: NA
d_gene: NA
CDR3nt: TGCAGCGTTGGGGTTCGGGGCCTTACCTACGAGCAGTACTTC
CDR3aa: CSVGVRGLTYEQYF

j_gene: TRBJ1-2
v_gene: TRBV12-5
abundance: NA
d_gene: TRBD1
CDR3nt: TGTGCTAGTGGTTTGGAGCCGACAGGGGGCTACACCTTC
CDR3aa: CASGLEPTGGYTF

j_gene: TRBJ2-1
v_gene: TRBV7-3
abundance: NA
d_gene: TRBD2
CDR3nt: TGTGCCAGCAGCTTAACAAAGACTAGCGGGAGGGATGAGCAGTTCTTC
CDR3aa: CASSLTKTSGRDEQFF

j_gene: TRBJ2-5
v_gene: TRBV18
abundance: NA
d_gene: TRBD1
CDR3nt: TGTGCCAGCTCACCACTGAAACAGGGGGCGCATGAGACCCAGTACTTC
CDR3aa: CASSPLKQGAHETQYF

j_gene: TRBJ2-5
v_gene: TRBV10-3
abundance: NA
d_gene: TRBD1
CDR3nt: TGTGCCATCAGTGAGTCCCTTGGACAGGGGCAAGAGACCCAGTACTTC
CDR3aa: CAISESLGQGQETQYF

j_gene: TRBJ1-2
v_gene: TRBV7-8
abundance: NA
d_gene: NA
CDR3nt: TGTGCCAGCAGCTTTCGAGGGGATGGCTACACCTTC
CDR3aa: CASSFRGDGYTF

j_gene: TRBJ2-1
v_gene: TRBV20-1
abundance: NA
d_gene: TRBD1
CDR3nt: TGCAGTGCTCTCCGGGACAGGGAGTTCTTC
CDR3aa: CSALRDREFF

j_gene: TRBJ2-7
v_gene: TRBV5-1
abundance: NA
d_gene: TRBD1
CDR3nt: TGCGCCAGCAGCTTGACGGGACAGGCCTACGAGCAGTACTTC
CDR3aa: CASSLTGQAYEQYF

j_gene: TRBJ1-5
v_gene: TRBV6-1
abundance: NA
d_gene: NA
CDR3nt: TGTGCCAGCAGTGAAGACAGCTTAACTCAGCTTAATCAGCCCCAGCATTTT
CDR3aa: CASSEDSLTQLNQPQHF

j_gene: TRBJ2-1
v_gene: TRBV5-4
abundance: NA
d_gene: NA
CDR3nt: TGTGCCAGCAGCTTCACAGGGTCGGACAATGAGCAGTTCTTC
CDR3aa: CASSFTGSDNEQFF

j_gene: TRBJ1-1
v_gene: TRBV11-2
abundance: NA
d_gene: TRBD1
CDR3nt: TGTGCCAGCAGCTTAAACCGGGACAGGATGAACACTGAAGCTTTCTTT
CDR3aa: CASSLNRDRMNTEAFF

j_gene: TRBJ1-5
v_gene: TRBV18
abundance: NA
d_gene: NA
CDR3nt: TGTGCCAGCTCACCTTCCCAGGGCACCTATCAGCCCCAGCATTTT
CDR3aa: CASSPSQGTYQPQHF

j_gene: TRBJ1-1
v_gene: TRBV12-2
abundance: NA
d_gene: NA
CDR3nt: TGTGCAAGTCGCTCTGAGACAGGGAAGAACACTGAAGCTTTCTTT
CDR3aa: CASRSETGKNTEAFF

j_gene: TRBJ1-3
v_gene: TRBV30
abundance: NA
d_gene: NA
CDR3nt: TGTGCCTGGAGGCATGGGGCTGGAAACACCATATATTTT
CDR3aa: CAWRHGAGNTIYF

j_gene: TRBJ2-7
v_gene: TRBV18
abundance: NA
d_gene: NA
CDR3nt: TGTGCCAGCTCGCCTACCTACGAGCAGTACTTC
CDR3aa: CASSPTYEQYF

j_gene: TRBJ1-2
v_gene: TRBV2
abundance: NA
d_gene: NA
CDR3nt: TGTGCCAGCAGTGAAGGGGGGGCTAACTATGGCTACACCTTC
CDR3aa: CASSEGGANYGYTF

j_gene: TRBJ2-7
v_gene: TRBV28
abundance: once
d_gene: NA
CDR3nt: TGTGCCAGCACCGCCCAACCCGGTGGTGGGGGGAGCGGTAGCTACGAGCAGTACTTC
CDR3aa: CASTAQPGGGGSGSYEQYF

j_gene: TRBJ1-2
v_gene: TRBV29-1
abundance: once
d_gene: NA
CDR3nt: TGCAGCGTTGGGCCACGGGGGGCTTCTGTGGATGGCTACACCTTC
CDR3aa: CSVGPRGASVDGYTF

j_gene: TRBJ2-4
v_gene: TRBV29-1
abundance: NA
d_gene: NA
CDR3nt: TGCAGCGGGAGAAACCGGGACTCAAGGAACATTCAGTACTTC
CDR3aa: CSGRNRDSRNIQYF

j_gene: TRBJ2-5
v_gene: TRBV7-3
abundance: NA
d_gene: TRBD2
CDR3nt: TGTGCCAGCAGCCCCGGGACTAGCGTACAAGAGACCCAGTACTTC
CDR3aa: CASSPGTSVQETQYF

j_gene: TRBJ1-2
v_gene: TRBV19
abundance: NA
d_gene: NA
CDR3nt: TGTGCCAGTATTCATGCTGGCGCCTTCTATGGCTACACCTTC
CDR3aa: CASIHAGAFYGYTF

j_gene: TRBJ1-2
v_gene: TRBV27
abundance: NA
d_gene: NA
CDR3nt: TGTGCCAGCAGTTTATCAACCGGGGTCGGCTACACCTTC
CDR3aa: CASSLSTGVGYTF

j_gene: TRBJ2-5
v_gene: TRBV29-1
abundance: NA
d_gene: NA
CDR3nt: TGCAGCGTTGAAGGGACGGGCCGGGAGACCCAGTACTTC
CDR3aa: CSVEGTGRETQYF

j_gene: TRBJ1-2
v_gene: TRBV7-2
abundance: NA
d_gene: NA
CDR3nt: TGTGCCAGCAGCTTAAGTCCTAACTATGGCTACACCTTC
CDR3aa: CASSLSPNYGYTF

j_gene: TRBJ2-7
v_gene: TRBV27
abundance: NA
d_gene: TRBD1
CDR3nt: TGTGCCAGCAGCCTTGACAGGGAAGGACACGAGCAGTACTTC
CDR3aa: CASSLDREGHEQYF

j_gene: TRBJ2-7
v_gene: TRBV29-1
abundance: NA
d_gene: TRBD1
CDR3nt: TGCAGCGTCCACACGACAGGGAACCCCTACGAGCAGTACTTC
CDR3aa: CSVHTTGNPYEQYF

j_gene: TRBJ2-1
v_gene: TRBV7-3
abundance: NA
d_gene: TRBD2
CDR3nt: TGTGCCAGCAGCGGACTAGCGGGGGCCTCCTACAATGAGCAGTTCTTC
CDR3aa: CASSGLAGASYNEQFF

j_gene: TRBJ1-1
v_gene: TRBV19
abundance: NA
d_gene: NA
CDR3nt: TGTGCCAGTAGTACCCCAGGACTTTCGAACACTGAAGCTTTCTTT
CDR3aa: CASSTPGLSNTEAFF

j_gene: TRBJ1-2
v_gene: TRBV19
abundance: NA
d_gene: NA
CDR3nt: TGTGCCAGTAGTCCACAGGGTGCAAAAGGCTACACCTTC
CDR3aa: CASSPQGAKGYTF

j_gene: TRBJ2-7
v_gene: TRBV5-1
abundance: once
d_gene: NA
CDR3nt: TGCGCCAGCAGCTTGTTGGCTAGCGCCGAGTACGAGCAGTACTTC
CDR3aa: CASSLLASAEYEQYF